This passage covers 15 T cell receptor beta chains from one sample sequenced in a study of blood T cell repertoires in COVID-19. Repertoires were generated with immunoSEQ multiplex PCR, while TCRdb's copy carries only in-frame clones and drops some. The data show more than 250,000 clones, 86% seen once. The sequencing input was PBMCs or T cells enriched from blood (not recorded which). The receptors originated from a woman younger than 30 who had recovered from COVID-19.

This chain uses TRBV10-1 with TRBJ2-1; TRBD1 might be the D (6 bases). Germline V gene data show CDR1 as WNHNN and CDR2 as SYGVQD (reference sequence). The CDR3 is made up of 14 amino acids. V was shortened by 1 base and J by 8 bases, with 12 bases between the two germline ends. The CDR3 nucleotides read TGCGCCAGCAGTGAGTTGCCCAGGGGAGATGAGCAGTTCTTC. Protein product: CASSELPRGDEQFF.

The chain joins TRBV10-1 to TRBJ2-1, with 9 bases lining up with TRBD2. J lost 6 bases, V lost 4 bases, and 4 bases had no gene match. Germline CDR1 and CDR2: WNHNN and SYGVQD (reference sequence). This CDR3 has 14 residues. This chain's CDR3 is CASSGGLASNEQFF. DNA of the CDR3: TGCGCCAGCAGTGGCGGACTAGCGTCCAATGAGCAGTTCTTC.

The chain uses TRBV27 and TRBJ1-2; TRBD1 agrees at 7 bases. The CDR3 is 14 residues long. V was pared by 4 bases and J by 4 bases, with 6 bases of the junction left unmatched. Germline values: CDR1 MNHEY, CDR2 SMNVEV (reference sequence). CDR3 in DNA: TGTGCCAGCAGTTCCGGACAGGCCCGCTATGGCTACACCTTC. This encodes CASSSGQARYGYTF.

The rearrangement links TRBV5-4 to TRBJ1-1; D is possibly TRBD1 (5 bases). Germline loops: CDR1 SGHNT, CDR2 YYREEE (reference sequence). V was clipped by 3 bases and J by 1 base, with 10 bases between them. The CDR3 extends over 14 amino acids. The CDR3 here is CASSYRTPNTEAFF. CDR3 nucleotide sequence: TGTGCCAGCAGCTATAGGACACCGAACACTGAAGCTTTCTTT. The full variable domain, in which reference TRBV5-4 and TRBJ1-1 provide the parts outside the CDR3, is ETGVTQSPTHLIKTRGQQVTLRCSSQSGHNTVSWYQQALGQGPQFIFQYYREEENGRGNFPPRFSGLQFPNYSSELNVNALELDDSALYLCASSYRTPNTEAFFGQGTRLTVV.

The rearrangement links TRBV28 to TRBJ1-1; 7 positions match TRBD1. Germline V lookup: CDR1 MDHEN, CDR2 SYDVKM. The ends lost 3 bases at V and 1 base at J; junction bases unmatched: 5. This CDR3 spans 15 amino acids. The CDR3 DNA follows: TGTGCCAGCAGTTTGGTGACAGGGCAGAACACTGAAGCTTTCTTT. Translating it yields CASSLVTGQNTEAFF.

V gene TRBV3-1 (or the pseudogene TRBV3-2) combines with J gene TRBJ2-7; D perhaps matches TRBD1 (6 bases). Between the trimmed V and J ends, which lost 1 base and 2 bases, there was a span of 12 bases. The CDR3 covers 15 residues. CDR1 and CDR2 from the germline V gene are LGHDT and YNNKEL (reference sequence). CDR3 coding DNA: TGTGCCAGCAGCCAAGCAGGGGCCCCGGCCTACGAGCAGTACTTC. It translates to CASSQAGAPAYEQYF.

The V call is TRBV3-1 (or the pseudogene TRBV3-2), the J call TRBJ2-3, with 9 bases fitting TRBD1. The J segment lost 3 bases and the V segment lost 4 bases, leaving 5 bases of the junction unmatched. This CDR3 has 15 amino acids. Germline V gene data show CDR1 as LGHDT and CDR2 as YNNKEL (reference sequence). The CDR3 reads CASSPQGAKTDTQYF. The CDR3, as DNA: TGTGCCAGCAGCCCACAGGGGGCTAAAACAGATACGCAGTATTTT.

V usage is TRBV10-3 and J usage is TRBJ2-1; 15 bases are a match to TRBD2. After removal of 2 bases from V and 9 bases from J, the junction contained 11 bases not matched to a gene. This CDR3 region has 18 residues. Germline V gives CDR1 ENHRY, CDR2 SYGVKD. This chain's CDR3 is CAISERSAGTSGRFEQFF. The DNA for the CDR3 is TGTGCCATCAGTGAGAGAAGCGCCGGGACTAGCGGGAGGTTTGAGCAGTTCTTC.

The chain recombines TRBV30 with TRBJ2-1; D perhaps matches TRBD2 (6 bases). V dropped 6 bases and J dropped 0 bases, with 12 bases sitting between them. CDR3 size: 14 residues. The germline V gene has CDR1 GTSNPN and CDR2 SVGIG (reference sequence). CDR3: CACGGPSSYNEQFF. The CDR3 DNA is TGTGCCTGCGGGGGACCCAGCTCCTACAATGAGCAGTTCTTC.

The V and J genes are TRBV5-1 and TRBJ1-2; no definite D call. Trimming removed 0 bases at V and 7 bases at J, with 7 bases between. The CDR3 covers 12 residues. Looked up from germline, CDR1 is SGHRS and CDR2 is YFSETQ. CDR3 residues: CASSLDGRGYTF. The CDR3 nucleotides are TGCGCCAGCAGCTTGGATGGGCGTGGCTACACCTTC.

The CDR3 region is CASSVGGQGTGELFF. The CDR3 nucleotides are TGTGCCAGCAGCGTAGGGGGACAGGGCACCGGGGAGCTGTTTTTT. The chain is built from TRBV9 and TRBJ2-2; 9 bases fit TRBD1. From germline, CDR1 is SGDLS and CDR2 YYNGEE. CDR3 length: 15 residues. The V and J ends lost 0 bases and 4 bases, in that order; junction bases with no gene match: 1.

CDR3 region: CASSPRDREDYTF. The CDR3 nucleotides are TGTGCCAGCAGCCCCCGGGACAGGGAGGACTACACCTTC. The rearrangement links TRBV5-4 to TRBJ1-2, with TRBD1 matching 9 bases. V lost 4 bases, J lost 10 bases, and 8 bases stayed unmatched. The CDR3 runs 13 residues. Germline lookup yields CDR1 SGHNT and CDR2 YYREEE (reference sequence).

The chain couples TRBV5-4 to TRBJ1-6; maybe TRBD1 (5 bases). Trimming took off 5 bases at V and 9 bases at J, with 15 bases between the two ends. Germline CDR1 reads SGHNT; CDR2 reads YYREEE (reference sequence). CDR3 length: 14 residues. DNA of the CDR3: TGTGCCAGCAGTTCACGGGGGGGAGGTTCACCCCTCCACTTT. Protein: CASSSRGGGSPLHF.

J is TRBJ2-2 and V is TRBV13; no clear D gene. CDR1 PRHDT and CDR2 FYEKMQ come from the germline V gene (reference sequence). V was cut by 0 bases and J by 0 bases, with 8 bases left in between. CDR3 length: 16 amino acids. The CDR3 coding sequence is TGTGCCAGCAGCTTAGGTCGACTTACGAACACCGGGGAGCTGTTTTTT. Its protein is CASSLGRLTNTGELFF.

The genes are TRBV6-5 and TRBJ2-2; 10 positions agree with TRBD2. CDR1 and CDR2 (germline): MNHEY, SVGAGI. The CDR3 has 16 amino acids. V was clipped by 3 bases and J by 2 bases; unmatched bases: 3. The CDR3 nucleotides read TGTGCCAGCAGTTATATAGCGGGGGGCAACACCGGGGAGCTGTTTTTT. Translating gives CASSYIAGGNTGELFF.